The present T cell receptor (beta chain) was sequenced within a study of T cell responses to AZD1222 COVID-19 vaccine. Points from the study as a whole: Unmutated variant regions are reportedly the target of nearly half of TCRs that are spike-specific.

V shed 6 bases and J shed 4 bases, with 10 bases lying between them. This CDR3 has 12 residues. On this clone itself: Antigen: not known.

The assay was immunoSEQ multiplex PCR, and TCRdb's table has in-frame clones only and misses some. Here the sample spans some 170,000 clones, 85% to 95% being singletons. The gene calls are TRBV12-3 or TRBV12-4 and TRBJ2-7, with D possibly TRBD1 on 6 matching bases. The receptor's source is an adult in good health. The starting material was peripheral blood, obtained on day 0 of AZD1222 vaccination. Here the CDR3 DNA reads TGTGCCAGCAGCGGACAGAATTACGAGCAGTACTTC. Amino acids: CASSGQNYEQYF.